Each of the 6 T cell receptor beta chains below was sequenced from the same sample in a study of T cell clonality in common variable immunodeficiency. The table came from immunoSEQ multiplex PCR; TCRdb's copy has only in-frame clones and leaves some out. The sample has around 40,000 clones, none seen only once. What was sequenced was peripheral blood mononuclear cells. Source of these receptors: a person aged 18 to 70 in good health.

This clone was found many times. The CDR3 end lies 3 residues beyond the end of the read and is filled in from the germline J gene. The rearrangement links TRBV6-1 to TRBJ2-7; D is perhaps TRBD2 (5 bases). This CDR3 region has 19 residues. Trimming left V 6 bases short and J 0 bases short, with 27 bases between. Germline CDR1 and CDR2: MNHNS and SASEGT. CDR3 bases read: TGTGCCAGCAGCGAAAGCTTCTTTCGGACTTCCGGGCCCTCCTACGAG. Protein sequence: CASSESFFRTSGPSYE. The full-length CDR3 reads as CASSESFFRTSGPSYEQYF.

This clone was seen a few times. The read halts 3 residues ahead of the CDR3 end, with the missing end drawn from the germline J gene. The J gene is TRBJ2-5, the V gene TRBV20-1; the match to TRBD1 covers 8 bases. This CDR3 has 14 amino acids. Germline CDR1 DFQATT, CDR2 SNEGSKA (reference sequence). The J segment lost 4 bases and the V segment lost 6 bases, leaving 10 bases of the junction unmatched. The chain's CDR3 is CSAQVVTGAETQYF. The sequenced part of the CDR3 DNA is TGCAGTGCCCAAGTAGTGACAGGGGCAGAGACC.

This clone was counted at least ten times. The CDR3 end lies 3 residues beyond the end of the read and is filled in from the germline J gene. The rearrangement joins TRBV30 to TRBJ1-2, with 9 bases that match TRBD1. This CDR3 contains 13 residues. Germline V lookup: CDR1 GTSNPN, CDR2 SVGIG (reference sequence). CDR3 loop: CAWSPTGGRGYTF. Incomplete CDR3 DNA: TGTGCCTGGAGTCCCACAGGGGGCCGCGGC.

Many counts were recorded for this clone. From the germline J gene comes the end of the CDR3, since the read stops 3 residues before it. The chain couples TRBV20-1 to TRBJ2-1; a possible D gene is TRBD1 (5 bases). Germline V gene data show CDR1 as DFQATT and CDR2 as SNEGSKA (reference sequence). Trimming stripped 2 bases from V and 5 bases from J, with 7 bases between. The CDR3 consists of 12 residues. The CDR3: CSARYRNNEQFF. The covered CDR3 bases are TGCAGTGCTAGATACAGGAACAATGAG.

Ten or more counts support this clone. Coverage ceases 3 residues before the CDR3 finishes, and the germline J gene fills in the end. The genes are TRBV19 and TRBJ1-5; 10 nucleotides line up with TRBD1. The V and J ends lost 3 bases and 3 bases, in that order; junction bases with no gene match: 14. Germline values: CDR1 LNHDA, CDR2 SQIVND (reference sequence). The CDR3 covers 19 residues. CDR3 amino acids: CASSIDRTGGAGNNQPQHF. The part of the CDR3 DNA that was read is TGTGCCAGTAGTATTGATAGGACAGGGGGAGCGGGAAACAATCAGCCC.

This clone was observed many times. The read gets to within 3 residues of the CDR3 end, and the germline J gene fills in the rest. The chain links TRBV19 to TRBJ2-5, with D possibly matching TRBD2 (6 bases). Looked up from germline, CDR1 is LNHDA and CDR2 is SQIVND (reference sequence). This CDR3 is built from 14 residues. Trimming shortened V by 6 bases and J by 1 base, and 12 bases separated the two germline ends. Incomplete CDR3 DNA: TGTGCCAGTAGACGGATAGCGGCCCAAGAGACC. Its protein product is CASRRIAAQET. The whole CDR3 protein is CASRRIAAQETQYF. The whole variable domain, filled in from reference TRBV19 and TRBJ2-5, reads DGGITQSPKYLFRKEGQNVTLSCEQNLNHDAMYWYRQDPGQGLRLIYYSQIVNDFQKGDIAEGYSVSREKKESFPLTVTSAQKNPTAFYLCASRRIAAQETQYFGPGTRLLVL.